These 16 T cell receptor beta chains originate from one sample sequenced in a study of blood T cell repertoires in COVID-19. The method was immunoSEQ multiplex PCR; TCRdb's version includes in-frame clones alone and lacks a portion of them. Found here are fewer than 250,000 clones, 85% to 90% of them singletons; the top ten hold 2% to 3%. The sequenced material came from peripheral blood. These receptor sequences come from a man aged 25-45 years with COVID-19, enrolled during active disease.

This chain uses TRBV7-2 with TRBJ1-1; D is unresolved. The CDR3 is 18 amino acids. CDR1 is SGHTA and CDR2 is FQGNSA in the germline V gene. V was clipped by 0 bases and J by 2 bases, with 19 bases between them. The CDR3, as DNA: TGTGCCAGCAGCTTAGCGGCCTTTTACAGACCTGTTAACACTGAAGCTTTCTTT. Translated: CASSLAAFYRPVNTEAFF.

The CDR3 coding sequence is TGTGCCAGCCGGCAGGGAGGGAATGAGCAGTTCTTC. Protein sequence: CASRQGGNEQFF. The chain carries TRBV6-5 and TRBJ2-1; 7 positions match TRBD2. The length of the CDR3 is 12 residues. The V segment lost 8 bases and the J segment 7 bases; nucleotides outside the gene matches: 5. Germline V lookup: CDR1 MNHEY, CDR2 SVGAGI.

This clone has a single count. The gene calls are TRBV6-5 and TRBJ2-1, with 8 nucleotides matching TRBD1. J was trimmed by 7 bases and V by 6 bases; bases with no gene match: 11. The CDR3 loop spans 15 amino acids. The germline V gene has CDR1 MNHEY and CDR2 SVGAGI. In DNA form, the CDR3 reads TGTGCCAGCAGGAAACTCCAGGGGGCCGGAAATGAGCAGTTCTTC. Its translation: CASRKLQGAGNEQFF.

The chain is built from TRBV4-3 and TRBJ1-3; TRBD1 matches 7 bases. The J segment lost 2 bases and the V segment lost 6 bases, leaving 7 bases of the junction unmatched. Germline V gives CDR1 LGHNA, CDR2 YSLEER. The CDR3 totals 15 residues. CDR3 amino acids: CASSRMTGPGNTIYF. The DNA of the CDR3 is TGCGCCAGCAGTCGAATGACAGGGCCTGGAAACACCATATATTTT.

The CDR3 region has the DNA TGTGCCAGAACTTCGGGGTCGGATTCACCCCTCCACTTT. Translation gives CARTSGSDSPLHF. The rearrangement uses TRBV5-3 and TRBJ1-6; D not resolved. TRBV5-3 is placed among ORFs of uncertain function. The V and J ends lost 6 bases and 8 bases respectively, with 12 bases between them. The CDR3 spans 13 residues.

The chain uses TRBV7-9 and TRBJ1-1; 10 bases line up with TRBD1. Germline V gene sequence: CDR1 SEHNR, CDR2 FQNEAQ (reference sequence). Trimming took 5 bases from V and 4 from J; bases not matched to a gene: 7. This CDR3 comprises 15 residues. The CDR3 region is CASSQGDRGRTEAFF. CDR3 nucleotides: TGTGCCAGCAGCCAGGGGGACAGGGGTCGCACTGAAGCTTTCTTT.

V and J are TRBV19 and TRBJ1-1; D call uncertain. Germline V gives CDR1 LNHDA, CDR2 SQIVND (reference sequence). The V gene lost 3 bases and the J gene lost 3 bases, with 8 bases spanning the gap. The CDR3 sequence is 13 residues long. CDR3 DNA sequence: TGTGCCAGTAGTATGGTAGCGGACACTGAAGCTTTCTTT. Translating it yields CASSMVADTEAFF.

The rearrangement uses TRBV6-5 and TRBJ2-1, with 10 bases aligning to TRBD2. Looked up from germline, CDR1 is MNHEY and CDR2 is SVGAGI. V lost 5 bases, J lost 9 bases, and 7 bases stayed unmatched. The CDR3 contains 14 residues. The CDR3 nucleotides are TGTGCCAGCAGTCCCGGGACTAGCGTCGGTGAGCAGTTCTTC. This sequence encodes CASSPGTSVGEQFF.

The chain employs TRBV6-2 or TRBV6-3 and TRBJ2-3, with D perhaps matching TRBD2 (5 bases). CDR1 is MNHEY and CDR2 is SVGEGT in the germline V gene. Trimming took off 2 bases at V and 5 bases at J, with 11 bases between the two ends. This CDR3 is built from 14 residues. CDR3 bases: TGTGCCAGCAGTTACGCGGGTAGGGTAGATACGCAGTATTTT. This translates into CASSYAGRVDTQYF.

In this sample, this clone turned up a few times. The gene calls are TRBV3-1 (or the pseudogene TRBV3-2) and TRBJ1-1, with D perhaps matching TRBD1 (6 bases). The V gene's germline CDR1 is LGHDT and CDR2 YNNKEL (reference sequence). Trimming stripped 4 bases from V and 1 base from J, with 19 bases between. This CDR3 has 17 amino acids. CDR3 amino acids: CASSPFSRGGANTEAFF. The CDR3 nucleotides read TGTGCCAGCAGCCCCTTTTCGAGAGGGGGGGCGAACACTGAAGCTTTCTTT.

This clone occurred a few times. This CDR3 is CASSLGASYNSPLHF. The CDR3 DNA reads as TGCGCCAGCAGCTTGGGGGCCTCCTATAATTCACCCCTCCACTTT. The rearrangement uses TRBV5-1 and TRBJ1-6; D uncertain. The ends were cut back, 0 bases at V and 0 bases at J, with 4 bases in the middle. The CDR3 is 15 amino acids. Germline loops: CDR1 SGHRS, CDR2 YFSETQ.

This clone has a handful of counts. Here the CDR3 reads CASSPTSGSYEQYF. The CDR3 DNA reads as TGTGCCAGCAGCCCCACAAGCGGGTCCTACGAGCAGTACTTC. This chain links TRBV7-9 with TRBJ2-7, with D perhaps TRBD2 (6 bases). Germline V lookup: CDR1 SEHNR, CDR2 FQNEAQ (reference sequence). The CDR3 totals 14 residues. The V gene lost 5 bases and the J gene lost 1 base, with 12 bases spanning the gap.

The genes are TRBV18 and TRBJ1-2; no clear D. The ends were cut back, 3 bases at V and 2 bases at J, with 7 bases in the middle. Germline CDR1 KGHSH, CDR2 LQKENI. The CDR3 has 13 amino acids. CDR3 residues: CASSPSTNYGYTF. The CDR3 coding sequence is TGTGCCAGCTCACCGAGCACCAACTATGGCTACACCTTC. Complete variable domain (other parts from reference TRBV18 and TRBJ1-2): NAGVMQNPRHLVRRRGQEARLRCSPMKGHSHVYWYRQLPEEGLKFMVYLQKENIIDESGMPKERFSAEFPKEGPSILRIQQVVRGDSAAYFCASSPSTNYGYTFGSGTRLTVV.

The chain links TRBV7-2 to TRBJ1-1; possible D gene TRBD1, 6 bases. This CDR3 comprises 15 residues. The V end was cut by 2 bases, the J end by 6 bases, with 16 bases between. Germline CDR1 SGHTA, CDR2 FQGNSA. CDR3 sequence: CASSLLLGARAEAFF. The CDR3 DNA is TGTGCCAGCAGCTTACTGTTGGGGGCGAGGGCTGAAGCTTTCTTT.

This chain joins TRBV18 and TRBJ2-1, with 10 bases identical to TRBD2. CDR1 and CDR2 from the germline V gene are KGHSH and LQKENI. After removal of 3 bases from V and 0 bases from J, the junction contained 2 bases not matched to a gene. The CDR3 consists of 16 residues. The CDR3 coding sequence is TGTGCCAGCTCACCTAGGACTAGCGGCTCCTACAATGAGCAGTTCTTC. Translated: CASSPRTSGSYNEQFF.

The chain joins TRBV21-1 to TRBJ2-1; the table assigns TRBD2, which was not confirmed against the DNA. TRBV21-1 is termed a pseudogene. This CDR3 is 16 amino acids long. Here the CDR3 reads CASSGPPGVEDNEQFF. CDR3 coding DNA: TGTGCCAGCAGCGGTCCCCCGGGGGTAGAAGACAATGAGCAGTTCTTC.